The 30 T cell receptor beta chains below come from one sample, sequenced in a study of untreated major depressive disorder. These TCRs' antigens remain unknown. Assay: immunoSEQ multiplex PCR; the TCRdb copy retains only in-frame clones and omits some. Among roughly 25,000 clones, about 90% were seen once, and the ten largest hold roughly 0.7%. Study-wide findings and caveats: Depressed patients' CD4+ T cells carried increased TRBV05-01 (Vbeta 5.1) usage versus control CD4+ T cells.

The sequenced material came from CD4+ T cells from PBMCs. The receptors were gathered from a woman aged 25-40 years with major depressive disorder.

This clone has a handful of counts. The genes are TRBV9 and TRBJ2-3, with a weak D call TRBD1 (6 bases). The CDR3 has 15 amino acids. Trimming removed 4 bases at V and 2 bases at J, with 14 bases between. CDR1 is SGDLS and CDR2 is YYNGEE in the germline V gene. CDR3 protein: CASSHFGQYTDTQYF. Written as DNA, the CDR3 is TGTGCCAGCAGCCATTTTGGACAGTACACAGATACGCAGTATTTT.

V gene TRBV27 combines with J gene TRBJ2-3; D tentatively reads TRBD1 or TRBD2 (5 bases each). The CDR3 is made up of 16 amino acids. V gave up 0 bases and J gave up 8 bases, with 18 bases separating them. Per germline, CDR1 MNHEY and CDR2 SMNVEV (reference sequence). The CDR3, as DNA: TGTGCCAGCAGTTTATCGTTTTTCTGGGGGAGTGGTACGCAGTATTTT. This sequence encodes CASSLSFFWGSGTQYF.

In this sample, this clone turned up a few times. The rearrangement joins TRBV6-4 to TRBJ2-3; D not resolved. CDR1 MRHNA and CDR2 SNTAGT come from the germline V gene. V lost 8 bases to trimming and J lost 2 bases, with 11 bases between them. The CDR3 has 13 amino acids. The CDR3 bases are TGTGCCAGCGGTCGAGGCGTCACAGATACGCAGTATTTT. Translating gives CASGRGVTDTQYF.

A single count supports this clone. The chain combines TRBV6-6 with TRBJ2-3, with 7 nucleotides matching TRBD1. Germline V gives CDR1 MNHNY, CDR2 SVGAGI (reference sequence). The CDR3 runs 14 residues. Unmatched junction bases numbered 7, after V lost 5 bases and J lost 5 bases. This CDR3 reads CASSLDRVQDTQYF. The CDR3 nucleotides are TGTGCCAGCAGTCTCGACAGGGTACAAGATACGCAGTATTTT.

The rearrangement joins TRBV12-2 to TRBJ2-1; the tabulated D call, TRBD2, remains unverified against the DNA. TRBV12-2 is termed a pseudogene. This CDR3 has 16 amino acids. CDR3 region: CASRPPGLAVYNEQFF. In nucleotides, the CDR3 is TGTGCAAGTCGCCCTCCGGGACTAGCGGTCTACAATGAGCAGTTCTTC.

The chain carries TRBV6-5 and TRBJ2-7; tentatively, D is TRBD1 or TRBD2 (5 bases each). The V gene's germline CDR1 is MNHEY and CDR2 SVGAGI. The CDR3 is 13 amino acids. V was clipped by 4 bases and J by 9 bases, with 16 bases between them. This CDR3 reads CASSLGRGLGQYF. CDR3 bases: TGTGCCAGCAGTTTGGGACGGGGCCTAGGGCAGTACTTC.

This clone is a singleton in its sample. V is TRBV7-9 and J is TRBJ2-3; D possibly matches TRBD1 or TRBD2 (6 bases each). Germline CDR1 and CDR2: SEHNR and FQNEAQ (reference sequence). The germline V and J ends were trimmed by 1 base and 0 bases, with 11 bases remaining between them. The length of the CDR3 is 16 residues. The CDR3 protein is CASSLDGGGSTDTQYF. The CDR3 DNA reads TGTGCCAGCAGCTTAGATGGAGGGGGAAGCACAGATACGCAGTATTTT.

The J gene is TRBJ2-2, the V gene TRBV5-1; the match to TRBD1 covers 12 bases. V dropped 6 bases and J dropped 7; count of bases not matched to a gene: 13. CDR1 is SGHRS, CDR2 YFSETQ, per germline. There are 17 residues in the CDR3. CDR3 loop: CASTFGVGQGAVGELFF. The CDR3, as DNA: TGCGCCAGCACCTTTGGTGTGGGACAGGGGGCAGTCGGGGAGCTGTTTTTT.

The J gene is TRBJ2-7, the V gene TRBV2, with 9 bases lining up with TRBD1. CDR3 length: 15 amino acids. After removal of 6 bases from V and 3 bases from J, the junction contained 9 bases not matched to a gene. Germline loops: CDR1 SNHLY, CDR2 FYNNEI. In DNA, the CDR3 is TGTGCCAGCAGAACCGGGACAGGGTGGGACTACGAGCAGTACTTC. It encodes CASRTGTGWDYEQYF. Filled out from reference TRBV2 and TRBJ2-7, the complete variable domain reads EPEVTQTPSHQVTQMGQEVILRCVPISNHLYFYWYRQILGQKVEFLVSFYNNEISEKSEIFDDQFSVERPDGSNFTLKIRSTKLEDSAMYFCASRTGTGWDYEQYFGPGTRLTVT.

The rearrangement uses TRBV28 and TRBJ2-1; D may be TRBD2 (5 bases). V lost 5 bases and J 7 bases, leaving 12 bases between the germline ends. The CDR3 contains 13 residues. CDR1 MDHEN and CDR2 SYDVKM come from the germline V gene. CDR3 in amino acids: CASSRIRRNEQFF. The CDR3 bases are TGTGCCAGCAGTCGGATCCGGAGGAATGAGCAGTTCTTC.

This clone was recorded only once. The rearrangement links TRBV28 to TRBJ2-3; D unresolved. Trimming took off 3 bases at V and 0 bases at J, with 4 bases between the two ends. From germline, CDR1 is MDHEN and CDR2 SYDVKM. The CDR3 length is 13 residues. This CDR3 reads CASSFSSTDTQYF. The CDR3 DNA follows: TGTGCCAGCAGTTTTTCTAGCACAGATACGCAGTATTTT.

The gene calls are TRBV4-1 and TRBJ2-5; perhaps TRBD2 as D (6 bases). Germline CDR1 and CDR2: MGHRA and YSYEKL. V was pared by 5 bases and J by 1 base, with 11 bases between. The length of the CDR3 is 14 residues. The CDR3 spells CASSRMGLQETQYF. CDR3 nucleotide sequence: TGCGCCAGCAGCAGGATGGGACTCCAAGAGACCCAGTACTTC.

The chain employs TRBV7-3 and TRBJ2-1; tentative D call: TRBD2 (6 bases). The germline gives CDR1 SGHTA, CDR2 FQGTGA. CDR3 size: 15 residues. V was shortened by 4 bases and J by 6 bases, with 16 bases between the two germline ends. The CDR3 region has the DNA TGTGCCAGCAGCTCCGGACTAAAGCCATTCAATGAGCAGTTCTTC. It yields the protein CASSSGLKPFNEQFF.

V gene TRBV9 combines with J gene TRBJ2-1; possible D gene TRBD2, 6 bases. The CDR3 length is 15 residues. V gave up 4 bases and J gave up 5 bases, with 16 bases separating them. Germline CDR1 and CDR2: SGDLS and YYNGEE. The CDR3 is CASSIGLSLNNEQFF. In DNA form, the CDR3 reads TGTGCCAGCAGCATAGGACTATCCCTCAACAATGAGCAGTTCTTC.

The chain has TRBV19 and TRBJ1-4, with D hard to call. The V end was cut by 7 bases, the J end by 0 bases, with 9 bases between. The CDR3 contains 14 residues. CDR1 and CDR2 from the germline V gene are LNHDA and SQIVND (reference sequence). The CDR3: CASKTDTTNEKLFF. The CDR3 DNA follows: TGTGCCAGTAAAACGGATACAACTAATGAAAAACTGTTTTTT.

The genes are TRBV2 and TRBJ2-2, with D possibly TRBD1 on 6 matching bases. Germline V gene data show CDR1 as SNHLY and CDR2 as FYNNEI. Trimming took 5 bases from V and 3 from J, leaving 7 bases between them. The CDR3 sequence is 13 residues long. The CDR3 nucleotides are TGTGCCAGCAGTACAGGGTACACCGGGGAGCTGTTTTTT. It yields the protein CASSTGYTGELFF. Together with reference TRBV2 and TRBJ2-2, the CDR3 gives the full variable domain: EPEVTQTPSHQVTQMGQEVILRCVPISNHLYFYWYRQILGQKVEFLVSFYNNEISEKSEIFDDQFSVERPDGSNFTLKIRSTKLEDSAMYFCASSTGYTGELFFGEGSRLTVL.

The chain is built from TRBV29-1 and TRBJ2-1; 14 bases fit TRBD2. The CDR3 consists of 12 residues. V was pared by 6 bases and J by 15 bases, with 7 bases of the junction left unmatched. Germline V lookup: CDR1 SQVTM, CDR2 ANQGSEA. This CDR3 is CSVASTSGRAFF. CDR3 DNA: TGCAGCGTCGCCTCGACTAGCGGGAGGGCGTTCTTC.

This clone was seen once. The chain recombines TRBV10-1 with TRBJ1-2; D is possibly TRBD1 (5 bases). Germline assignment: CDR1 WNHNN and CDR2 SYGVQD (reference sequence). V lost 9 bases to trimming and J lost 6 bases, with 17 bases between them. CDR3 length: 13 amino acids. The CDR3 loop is CARTIKGSDGYTF. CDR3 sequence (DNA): TGCGCCAGGACCATAAAGGGGAGCGATGGCTACACCTTC.

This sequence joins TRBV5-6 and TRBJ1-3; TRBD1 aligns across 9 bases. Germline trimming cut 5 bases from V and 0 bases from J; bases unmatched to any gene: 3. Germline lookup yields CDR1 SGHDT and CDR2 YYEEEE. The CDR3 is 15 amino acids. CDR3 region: CASRGTGLSGNTIYF. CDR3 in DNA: TGTGCCAGCAGAGGGACAGGGCTCTCTGGAAACACCATATATTTT.

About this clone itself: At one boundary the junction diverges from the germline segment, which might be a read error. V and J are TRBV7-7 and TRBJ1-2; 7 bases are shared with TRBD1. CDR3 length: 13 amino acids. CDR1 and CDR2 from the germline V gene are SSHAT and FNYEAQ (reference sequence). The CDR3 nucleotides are TGTGCTAGCAGCCCCGACAGGGACTATGGCTACACCTTC. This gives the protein CASSPDRDYGYTF.

This CDR3 reads CASSFGHSSTDTQYF. For the CDR3, the DNA is TGTGCCAGCAGTTTCGGACATTCTAGCACAGATACGCAGTATTTT. The gene calls are TRBV9 and TRBJ2-3; possible D gene TRBD1, 5 bases. Trimming took off 5 bases at V and 0 bases at J, with 13 bases between the two ends. Germline lookup yields CDR1 SGDLS and CDR2 YYNGEE. The CDR3 loop spans 15 amino acids.

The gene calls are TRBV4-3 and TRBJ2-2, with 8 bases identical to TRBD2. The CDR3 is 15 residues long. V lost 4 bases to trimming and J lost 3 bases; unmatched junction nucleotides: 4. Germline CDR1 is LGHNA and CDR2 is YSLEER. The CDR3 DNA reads TGCGCCAGCAGCCCGGGAGGGCCGTACACCGGGGAGCTGTTTTTT. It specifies CASSPGGPYTGELFF.

Here the CDR3 reads CAISESRRGEGELFF. The CDR3 DNA sequence: TGTGCCATCAGTGAGTCGAGGAGGGGCGAAGGGGAGCTGTTTTTT. The chain links TRBV10-3 to TRBJ2-2, with D perhaps matching TRBD2 (6 bases). Trimming pared 0 bases from V and 8 bases from J, leaving 13 bases between. CDR1 and CDR2 from the germline V gene are ENHRY and SYGVKD. CDR3 length: 15 amino acids.

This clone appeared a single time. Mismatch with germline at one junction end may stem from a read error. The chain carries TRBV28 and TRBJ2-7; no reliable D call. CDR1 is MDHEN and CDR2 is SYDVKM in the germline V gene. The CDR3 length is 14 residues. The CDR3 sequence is CATSHPPGYYEQYF. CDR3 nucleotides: TGTGCCACCAGTCACCCCCCTGGGTACTACGAGCAGTACTTC.

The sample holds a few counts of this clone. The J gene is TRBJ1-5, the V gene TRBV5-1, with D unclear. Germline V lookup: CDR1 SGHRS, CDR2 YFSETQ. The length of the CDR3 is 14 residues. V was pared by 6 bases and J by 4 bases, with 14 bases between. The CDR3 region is CASTDLPGNQPQHF. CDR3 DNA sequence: TGCGCCAGCACCGATCTCCCGGGGAATCAGCCCCAGCATTTT.

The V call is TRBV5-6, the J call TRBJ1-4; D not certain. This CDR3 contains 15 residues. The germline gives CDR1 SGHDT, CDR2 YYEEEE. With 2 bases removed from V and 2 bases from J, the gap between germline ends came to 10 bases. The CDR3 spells CASSFEGRTNEKLFF. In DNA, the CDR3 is TGTGCCAGCAGCTTTGAAGGACGCACTAATGAAAAACTGTTTTTT.

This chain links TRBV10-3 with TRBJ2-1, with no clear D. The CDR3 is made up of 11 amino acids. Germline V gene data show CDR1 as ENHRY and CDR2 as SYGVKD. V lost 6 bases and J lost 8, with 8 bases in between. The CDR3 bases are TGTGCCATCAGCCGAGACTATGAGCAGTTCTTC. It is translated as CAISRDYEQFF.

CDR3 sequence: CASSIGLAGGYEQYF. The CDR3 DNA reads TGTGCCAGCAGTATAGGACTAGCGGGAGGCTACGAGCAGTACTTC. This chain joins TRBV6-6 and TRBJ2-7, with 14 nucleotides matching TRBD2. The CDR3 loop spans 15 amino acids. From germline, CDR1 is MNHNY and CDR2 SVGAGI (reference sequence). J gave up 3 bases and V 5 bases, and 3 bases lay outside the gene matches.

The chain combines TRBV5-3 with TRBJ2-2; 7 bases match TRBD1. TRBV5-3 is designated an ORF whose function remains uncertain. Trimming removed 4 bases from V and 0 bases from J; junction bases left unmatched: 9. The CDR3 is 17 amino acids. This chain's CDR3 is CARSLIGTASNTGELFF. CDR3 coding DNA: TGTGCCAGAAGCCTGATTGGGACAGCGTCGAACACCGGGGAGCTGTTTTTT.

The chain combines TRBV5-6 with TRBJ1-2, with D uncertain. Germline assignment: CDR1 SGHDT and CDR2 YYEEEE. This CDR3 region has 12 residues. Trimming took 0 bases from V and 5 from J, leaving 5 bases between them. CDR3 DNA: TGTGCCAGCAGCTTGGAGGCATATGGCTACACCTTC. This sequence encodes CASSLEAYGYTF.